The clone carrying this T cell receptor (beta chain) was seen only a few times. The data were obtained in a study of CD8 T cells in ankylosing spondylitis. Each CDR3 protein is one row after TCRdb ran MiXCR on the 5' RACE reads. The sample lists around 150,000 distinct CDR3 sequences, around two fifths occurring once. This CDR3 is built from 15 residues. The V and J ends lost 2 bases and 5 bases, in that order; junction bases with no gene match: 7. Germline V gives CDR1 SGHDT, CDR2 YYEEEE. This receptor was identified in a male donor with ankylosing spondylitis. Sequenced input: synovial fluid, either unsorted or a sorted T cell fraction (not recorded which). V and J are TRBV5-6 and TRBJ2-1; 7 bases map to TRBD2. CDR3 nucleotide sequence: TGTGCCAGCAGCTTCAGGCTAGCGGATAACAATGAGCAGTTCTTC. It yields the protein CASSFRLADNNEQFF.